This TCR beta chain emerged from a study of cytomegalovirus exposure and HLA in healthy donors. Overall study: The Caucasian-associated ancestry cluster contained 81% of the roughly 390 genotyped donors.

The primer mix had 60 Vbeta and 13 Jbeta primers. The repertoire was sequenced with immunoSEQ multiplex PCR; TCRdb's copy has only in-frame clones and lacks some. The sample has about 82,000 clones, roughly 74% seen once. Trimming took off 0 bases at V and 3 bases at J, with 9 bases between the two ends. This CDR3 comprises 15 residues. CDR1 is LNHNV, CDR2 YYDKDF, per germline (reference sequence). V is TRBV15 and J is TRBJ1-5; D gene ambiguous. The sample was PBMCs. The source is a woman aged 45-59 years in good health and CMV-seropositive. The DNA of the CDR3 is TGTGCCACCAGCAGAGATCGGGGTATCAATCAGCCCCAGCATTTT. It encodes CATSRDRGINQPQHF.